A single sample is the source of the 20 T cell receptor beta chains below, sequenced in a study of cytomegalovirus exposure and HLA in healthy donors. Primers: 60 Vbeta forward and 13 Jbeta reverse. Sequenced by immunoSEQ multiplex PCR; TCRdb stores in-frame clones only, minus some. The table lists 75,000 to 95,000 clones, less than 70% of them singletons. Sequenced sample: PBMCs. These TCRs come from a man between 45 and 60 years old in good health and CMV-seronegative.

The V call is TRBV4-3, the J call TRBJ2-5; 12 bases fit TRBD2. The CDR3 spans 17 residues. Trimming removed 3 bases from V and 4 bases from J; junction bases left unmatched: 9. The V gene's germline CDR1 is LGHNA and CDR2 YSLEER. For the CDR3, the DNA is TGCGCCAGCAGCCAGGTACTAGCGGGGGGCCTCCGAGAGACCCAGTACTTC. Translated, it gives CASSQVLAGGLRETQYF.

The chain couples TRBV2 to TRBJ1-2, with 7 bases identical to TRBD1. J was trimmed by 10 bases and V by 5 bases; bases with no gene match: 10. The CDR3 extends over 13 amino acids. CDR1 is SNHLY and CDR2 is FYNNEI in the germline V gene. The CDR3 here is CASSRDSVVDYTF. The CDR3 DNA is TGTGCCAGCAGTCGGGACAGCGTGGTTGACTACACCTTC.

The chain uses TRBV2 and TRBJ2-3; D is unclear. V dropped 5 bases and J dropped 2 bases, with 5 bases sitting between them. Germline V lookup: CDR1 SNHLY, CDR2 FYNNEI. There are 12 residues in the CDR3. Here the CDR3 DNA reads TGTGCCAGCAGTCAAATCACAGATACGCAGTATTTT. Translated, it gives CASSQITDTQYF. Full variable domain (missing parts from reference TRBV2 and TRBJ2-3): EPEVTQTPSHQVTQMGQEVILRCVPISNHLYFYWYRQILGQKVEFLVSFYNNEISEKSEIFDDQFSVERPDGSNFTLKIRSTKLEDSAMYFCASSQITDTQYFGPGTRLTVL.

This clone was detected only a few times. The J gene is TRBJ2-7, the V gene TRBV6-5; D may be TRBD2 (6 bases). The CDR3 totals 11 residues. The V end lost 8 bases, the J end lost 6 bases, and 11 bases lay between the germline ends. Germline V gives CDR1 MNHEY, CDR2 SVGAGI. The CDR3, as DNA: TGTGCCAGCGCCCGAGCGGGCGAGCAGTACGTC. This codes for CASARAGEQYV.

This CDR3 reads CASSSPPGSGYTF. DNA for the CDR3: TGTGCCAGCAGCTCGCCGCCAGGGTCAGGCTACACCTTC. The chain joins TRBV7-2 to TRBJ1-2; tentative D call: TRBD1 (5 bases). The CDR3 spans 13 residues. CDR1 and CDR2 from the germline V gene are SGHTA and FQGNSA. The V and J ends lost 4 bases and 8 bases respectively, with 14 bases between them.

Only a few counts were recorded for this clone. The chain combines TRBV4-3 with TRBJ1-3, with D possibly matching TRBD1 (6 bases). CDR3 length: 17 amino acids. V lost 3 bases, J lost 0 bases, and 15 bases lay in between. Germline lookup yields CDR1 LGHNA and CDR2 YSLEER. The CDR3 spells CASSQGVTGISGNTIYF. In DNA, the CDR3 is TGCGCCAGCAGCCAGGGGGTTACAGGGATCTCTGGAAACACCATATATTTT.

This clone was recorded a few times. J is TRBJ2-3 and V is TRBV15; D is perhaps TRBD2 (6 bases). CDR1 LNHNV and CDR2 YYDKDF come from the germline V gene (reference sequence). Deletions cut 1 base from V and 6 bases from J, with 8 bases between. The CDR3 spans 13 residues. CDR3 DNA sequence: TGTGCCACCAGCAGAGGGGGGGAGGATACGCAGTATTTT. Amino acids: CATSRGGEDTQYF.

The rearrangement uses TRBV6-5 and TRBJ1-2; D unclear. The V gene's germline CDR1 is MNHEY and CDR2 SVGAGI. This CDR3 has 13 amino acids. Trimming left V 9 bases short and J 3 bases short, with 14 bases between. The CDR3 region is CASRVGPYYGYTF. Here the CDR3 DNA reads TGTGCCAGTCGGGTCGGCCCTTACTATGGCTACACCTTC.

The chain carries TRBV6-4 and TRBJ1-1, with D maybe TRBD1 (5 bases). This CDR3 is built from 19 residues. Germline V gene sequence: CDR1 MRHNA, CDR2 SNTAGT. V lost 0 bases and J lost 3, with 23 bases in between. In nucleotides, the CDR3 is TGTGCCAGCAGTGACTCGATTGCGGGGCCCTCCTATACCGACACTGAAGCTTTCTTT. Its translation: CASSDSIAGPSYTDTEAFF.

The CDR3 here is CASRLTVDSGNTIYF. The CDR3 DNA reads as TGTGCCAGCAGATTGACAGTTGACTCTGGAAACACCATATATTTT. The chain has TRBV27 and TRBJ1-3; TRBD1 might be the D (5 bases). The CDR3 contains 15 residues. Germline lookup yields CDR1 MNHEY and CDR2 SMNVEV (reference sequence). Between the trimmed V and J ends, which lost 6 bases and 0 bases, there was a span of 12 bases.

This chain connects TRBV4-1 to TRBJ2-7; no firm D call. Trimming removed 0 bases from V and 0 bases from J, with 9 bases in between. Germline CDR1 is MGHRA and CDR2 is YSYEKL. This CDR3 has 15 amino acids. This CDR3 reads CASSQDIARSYEQYV. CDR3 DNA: TGCGCCAGCAGCCAAGATATAGCCCGCTCCTACGAGCAGTACGTC.

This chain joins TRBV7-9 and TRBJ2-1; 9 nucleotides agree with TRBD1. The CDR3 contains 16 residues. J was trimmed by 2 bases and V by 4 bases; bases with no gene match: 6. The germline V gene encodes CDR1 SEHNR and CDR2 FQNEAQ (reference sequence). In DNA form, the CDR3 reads TGTGCCAGCAGCTCCCCGACAGGGGGGCCCTACAATGAGCAGTTCTTC. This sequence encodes CASSSPTGGPYNEQFF.

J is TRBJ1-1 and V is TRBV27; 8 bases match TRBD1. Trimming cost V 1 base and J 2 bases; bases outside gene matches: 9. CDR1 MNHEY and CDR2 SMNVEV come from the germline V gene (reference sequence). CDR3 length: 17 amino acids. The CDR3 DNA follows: TGTGCCAGCAGTTTATTTCCCCAGGGACAGGCCAACACTGAAGCTTTCTTT. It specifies CASSLFPQGQANTEAFF.

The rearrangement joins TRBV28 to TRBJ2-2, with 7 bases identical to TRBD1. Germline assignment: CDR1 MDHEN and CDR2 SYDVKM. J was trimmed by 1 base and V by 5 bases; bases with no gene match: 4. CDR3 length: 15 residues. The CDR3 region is CASSPGQLNTGELFF. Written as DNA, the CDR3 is TGTGCCAGCAGTCCGGGACAGCTGAACACCGGGGAGCTGTTTTTT.

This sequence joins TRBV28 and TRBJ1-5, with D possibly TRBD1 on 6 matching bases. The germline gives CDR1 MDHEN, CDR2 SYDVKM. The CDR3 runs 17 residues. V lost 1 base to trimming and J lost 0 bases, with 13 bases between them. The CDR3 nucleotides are TGTGCCAGCAGTTTATTCAGGGGAGGGGATAGCAATCAGCCCCAGCATTTT. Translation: CASSLFRGGDSNQPQHF.

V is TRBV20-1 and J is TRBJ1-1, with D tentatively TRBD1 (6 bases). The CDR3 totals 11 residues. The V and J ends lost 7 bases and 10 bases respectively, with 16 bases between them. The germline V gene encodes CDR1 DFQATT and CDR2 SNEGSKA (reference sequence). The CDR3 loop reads CSDLRGAPAFF. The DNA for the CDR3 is TGCAGTGACCTCCGGGGGGCTCCAGCTTTCTTT.

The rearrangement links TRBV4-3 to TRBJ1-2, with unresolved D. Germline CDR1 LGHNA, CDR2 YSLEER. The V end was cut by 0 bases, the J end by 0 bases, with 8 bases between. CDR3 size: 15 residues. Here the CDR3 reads CASSQETNTNYGYTF. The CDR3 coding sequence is TGCGCCAGCAGCCAAGAAACAAACACTAACTATGGCTACACCTTC.

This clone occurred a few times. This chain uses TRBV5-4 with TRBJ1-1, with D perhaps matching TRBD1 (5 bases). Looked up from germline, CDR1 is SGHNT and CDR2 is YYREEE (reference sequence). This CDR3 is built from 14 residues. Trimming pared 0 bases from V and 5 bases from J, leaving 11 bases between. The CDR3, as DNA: TGTGCCAGCAGCTTGGGCAGGGTGGGGACTGAAGCTTTCTTT. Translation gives CASSLGRVGTEAFF.

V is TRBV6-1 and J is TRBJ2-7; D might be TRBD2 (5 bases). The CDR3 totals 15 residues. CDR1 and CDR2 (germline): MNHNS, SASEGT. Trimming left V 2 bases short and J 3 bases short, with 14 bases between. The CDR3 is CASSEMRVRIYEQYF. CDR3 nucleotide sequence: TGTGCCAGCAGTGAAATGAGGGTGCGAATCTACGAGCAGTACTTC.

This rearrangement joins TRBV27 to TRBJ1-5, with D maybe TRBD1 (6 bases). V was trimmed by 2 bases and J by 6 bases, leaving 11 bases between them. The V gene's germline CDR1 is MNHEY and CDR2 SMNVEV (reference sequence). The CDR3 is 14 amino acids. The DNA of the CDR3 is TGTGCCAGCAGTTTAGCTACAGGGTTTCAGCCCCAGCATTTT. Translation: CASSLATGFQPQHF.